This record looks at one TCR beta chain sequence and its context. The data belong to a study of blood T cell repertoires in COVID-19. Trimming cost V 6 bases and J 1 base, with 15 bases left between them. Germline CDR1 SQVTM, CDR2 ANQGSEA. This CDR3 is 14 amino acids long. Generated by immunoSEQ multiplex PCR, the TCRdb table keeps only in-frame clones and is missing some. In the table there are about 42,000 clones, around 91% of which are singletons. Sequencing was carried out using peripheral blood. The sequence was obtained from a man aged 50 or older with active COVID-19. The V and J genes are TRBV29-1 and TRBJ2-5; the D gene is possibly TRBD1 (6 bases). In DNA form, the CDR3 reads TGCAGCGTAGCGCTTAGGACAGTCCAAGAGACCCAGTACTTC. This codes for CSVALRTVQETQYF.